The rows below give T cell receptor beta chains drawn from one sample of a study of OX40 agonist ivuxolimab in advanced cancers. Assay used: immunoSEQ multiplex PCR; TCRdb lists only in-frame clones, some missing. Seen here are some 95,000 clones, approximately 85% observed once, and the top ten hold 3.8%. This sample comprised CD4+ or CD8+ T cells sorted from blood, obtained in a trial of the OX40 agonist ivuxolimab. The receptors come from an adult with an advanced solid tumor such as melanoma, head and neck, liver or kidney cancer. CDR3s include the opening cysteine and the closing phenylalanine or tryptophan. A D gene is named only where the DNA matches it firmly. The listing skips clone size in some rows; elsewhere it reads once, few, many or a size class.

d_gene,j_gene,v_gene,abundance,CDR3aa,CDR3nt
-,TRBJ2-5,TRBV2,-,CASSESSAEETQYF,TGTGCCAGCAGTGAAAGTTCCGCGGAAGAGACCCAGTACTTC
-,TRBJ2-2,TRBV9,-,CASSLTNSLGELFF,TGTGCCAGCAGCCTGACCAATTCTCTCGGGGAGCTGTTTTTT
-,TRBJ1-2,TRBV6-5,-,CASSYSSEVNYGYTF,TGTGCCAGCAGTTACTCGAGTGAAGTTAACTATGGCTACACCTTC
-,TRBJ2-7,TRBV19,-,CASSLGPGYEQYF,TGTGCCAGTAGTCTGGGACCGGGCTACGAGCAGTACTTC
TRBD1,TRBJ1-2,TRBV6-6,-,CASSPTGERGYTF,TGTGCCAGCAGCCCGACAGGGGAACGTGGCTACACCTTC
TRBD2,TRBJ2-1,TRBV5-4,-,CASSLGAGGQNNEQFF,TGTGCCAGCAGCTTGGGAGCGGGAGGACAAAACAATGAGCAGTTCTTC
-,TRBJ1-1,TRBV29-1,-,CSGGDTEAFF,TGCAGCGGGGGGGATACTGAAGCTTTCTTT
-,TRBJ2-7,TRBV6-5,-,CASSRQGGGYEQYF,TGTGCCAGCTCGCGACAAGGGGGGGGCTACGAGCAGTACTTC
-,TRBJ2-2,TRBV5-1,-,CASSLVPRDTGELFF,TGCGCCAGCAGCTTGGTGCCTAGGGACACCGGGGAGCTGTTTTTT
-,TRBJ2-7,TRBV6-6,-,CASSAGSVGYEQYF,TGTGCCTCAAGCGCCGGGAGTGTTGGCTACGAGCAGTACTTC
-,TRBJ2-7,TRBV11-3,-,CASTTGGYEQYF,TGTGCCAGCACCACAGGAGGATACGAGCAGTACTTC
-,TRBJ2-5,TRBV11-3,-,CASSLDQVSQETQYF,TGTGCCAGCAGCTTAGATCAGGTTAGCCAAGAGACCCAGTACTTC
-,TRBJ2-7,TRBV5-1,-,CASSLEGGLAYEQYF,TGCGCCAGCAGCTTGGAAGGAGGGTTAGCCTACGAGCAGTACTTC
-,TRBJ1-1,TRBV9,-,CASSEGSGGTEAFF,TGTGCCAGCAGCGAGGGATCAGGAGGCACTGAAGCTTTCTTT
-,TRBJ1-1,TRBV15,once,CATSTGWVGTEAFF,TGTGCCACCAGCACCGGATGGGTAGGCACTGAAGCTTTCTTT
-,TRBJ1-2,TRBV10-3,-,CAISESGYGYTF,TGTGCCATCAGTGAGTCTGGGTATGGCTACACCTTC
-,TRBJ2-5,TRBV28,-,CASSRGATNLQETQYF,TGTGCCAGCAGTCGAGGGGCTACTAACCTCCAAGAGACCCAGTACTTC
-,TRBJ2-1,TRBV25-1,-,CASRQGQGNEQFF,TGTGCCAGCAGACAGGGACAAGGCAATGAGCAGTTCTTC
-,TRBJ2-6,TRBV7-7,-,CASSAGRGANVLTF,TGTGCTAGCAGCGCCGGACGGGGGGCCAACGTCCTGACTTTC
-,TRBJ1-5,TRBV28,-,CASSPLDSHNQPQHF,TGTGCCAGCAGTCCACTGGACAGTCATAATCAGCCCCAGCATTTT
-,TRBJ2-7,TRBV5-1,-,CASSLSEGEQYF,TGCGCCAGCAGCTTGAGTGAGGGCGAGCAGTACTTC
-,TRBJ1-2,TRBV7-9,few,CASSSSVNYGYTF,TGTGCCAGCAGCTCCTCCGTTAACTATGGCTACACCTTC
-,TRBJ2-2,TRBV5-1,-,CASSLVPSGLNTGELFF,TGCGCCAGCAGCTTGGTACCCAGCGGGTTGAACACCGGGGAGCTGTTTTTT
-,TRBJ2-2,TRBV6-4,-,CASSGRYSSGGELFF,TGTGCCAGCAGTGGACGTTACTCGTCAGGCGGGGAGCTGTTTTTT
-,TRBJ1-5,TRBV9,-,CASSVDVGFNQPQHF,TGTGCCAGCAGCGTAGATGTTGGGTTCAATCAGCCCCAGCATTTT
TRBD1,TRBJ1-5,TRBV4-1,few,CASSQEGQRGQPQHF,TGCGCCAGCAGCCAAGAGGGACAGCGCGGTCAGCCCCAGCATTTT
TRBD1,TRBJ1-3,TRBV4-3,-,CASSPLGQGGNTIYF,TGCGCCAGCAGCCCGTTGGGACAGGGTGGAAACACCATATATTTT
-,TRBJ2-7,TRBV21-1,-,CASSKERSEPTSGSDEQYF,TGTGCCAGCAGCAAAGAAAGATCAGAACCGACTAGCGGGAGTGACGAGCAGTACTTC
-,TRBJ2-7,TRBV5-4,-,CASSLAPGRGPYEQYF,TGTGCCAGCAGCTTGGCCCCGGGCCGAGGGCCCTACGAGCAGTACTTC
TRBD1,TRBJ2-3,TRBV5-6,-,CASSLRDRLRDTQYF,TGTGCCAGCAGCCTCCGGGACAGGCTTCGCGATACGCAGTATTTT
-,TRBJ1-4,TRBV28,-,CASTPGGANEKLFF,TGTGCCAGCACCCCGGGGGGGGCGAATGAAAAACTGTTTTTT
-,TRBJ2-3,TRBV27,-,CASSPIYLKGRGTDTQYF,TGTGCCAGCAGTCCCATTTACTTGAAGGGACGCGGCACAGATACGCAGTATTTT
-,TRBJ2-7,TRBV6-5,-,CASSYPSGEQYF,TGTGCCAGCAGTTACCCTTCTGGGGAGCAGTACTTC
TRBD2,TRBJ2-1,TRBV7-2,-,CASSPRSGKHNEQFF,TGTGCCAGCAGCCCCAGGAGCGGGAAGCACAATGAGCAGTTCTTC
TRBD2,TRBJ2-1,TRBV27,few,CASSFLSPASGHNEQFF,TGTGCCAGCAGTTTCCTGTCGCCGGCTAGCGGCCACAATGAGCAGTTCTTC
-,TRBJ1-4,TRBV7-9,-,CASRGTGAANEKLFF,TGTGCCAGCAGAGGGACCGGTGCGGCTAATGAAAAACTGTTTTTT
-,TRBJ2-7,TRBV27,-,CASSSRSLSDHEQYF,TGTGCCAGCAGTAGTCGGAGTCTGTCTGACCACGAGCAGTACTTC
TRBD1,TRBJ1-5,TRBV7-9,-,CASSLDGAGGQPQHF,TGTGCCAGCAGCTTAGACGGGGCAGGGGGTCAGCCCCAGCATTTT
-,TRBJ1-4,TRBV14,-,CASSRGGEEYEKLFF,TGTGCCAGCAGCCGGGGCGGGGAGGAGTATGAAAAACTGTTTTTT
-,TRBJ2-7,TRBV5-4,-,CASSLQTLGREGEQYF,TGTGCCAGCAGCTTGCAAACCCTTGGCCGTGAGGGCGAGCAGTACTTC